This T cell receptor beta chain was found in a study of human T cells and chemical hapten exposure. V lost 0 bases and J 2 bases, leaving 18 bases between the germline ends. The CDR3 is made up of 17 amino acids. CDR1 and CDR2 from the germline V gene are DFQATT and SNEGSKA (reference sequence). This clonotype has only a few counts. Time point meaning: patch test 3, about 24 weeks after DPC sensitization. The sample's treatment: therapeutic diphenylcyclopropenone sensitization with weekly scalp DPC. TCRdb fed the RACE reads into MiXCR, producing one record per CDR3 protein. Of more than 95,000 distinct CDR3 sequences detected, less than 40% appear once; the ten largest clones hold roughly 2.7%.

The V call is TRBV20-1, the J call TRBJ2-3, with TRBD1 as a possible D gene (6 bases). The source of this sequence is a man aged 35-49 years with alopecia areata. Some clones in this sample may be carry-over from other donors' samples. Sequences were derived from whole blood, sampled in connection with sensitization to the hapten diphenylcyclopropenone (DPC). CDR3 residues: CSARDWGRQGITDTQYF. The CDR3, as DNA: TGCAGTGCTAGAGATTGGGGCCGGCAGGGGATCACAGATACGCAGTATTTT.